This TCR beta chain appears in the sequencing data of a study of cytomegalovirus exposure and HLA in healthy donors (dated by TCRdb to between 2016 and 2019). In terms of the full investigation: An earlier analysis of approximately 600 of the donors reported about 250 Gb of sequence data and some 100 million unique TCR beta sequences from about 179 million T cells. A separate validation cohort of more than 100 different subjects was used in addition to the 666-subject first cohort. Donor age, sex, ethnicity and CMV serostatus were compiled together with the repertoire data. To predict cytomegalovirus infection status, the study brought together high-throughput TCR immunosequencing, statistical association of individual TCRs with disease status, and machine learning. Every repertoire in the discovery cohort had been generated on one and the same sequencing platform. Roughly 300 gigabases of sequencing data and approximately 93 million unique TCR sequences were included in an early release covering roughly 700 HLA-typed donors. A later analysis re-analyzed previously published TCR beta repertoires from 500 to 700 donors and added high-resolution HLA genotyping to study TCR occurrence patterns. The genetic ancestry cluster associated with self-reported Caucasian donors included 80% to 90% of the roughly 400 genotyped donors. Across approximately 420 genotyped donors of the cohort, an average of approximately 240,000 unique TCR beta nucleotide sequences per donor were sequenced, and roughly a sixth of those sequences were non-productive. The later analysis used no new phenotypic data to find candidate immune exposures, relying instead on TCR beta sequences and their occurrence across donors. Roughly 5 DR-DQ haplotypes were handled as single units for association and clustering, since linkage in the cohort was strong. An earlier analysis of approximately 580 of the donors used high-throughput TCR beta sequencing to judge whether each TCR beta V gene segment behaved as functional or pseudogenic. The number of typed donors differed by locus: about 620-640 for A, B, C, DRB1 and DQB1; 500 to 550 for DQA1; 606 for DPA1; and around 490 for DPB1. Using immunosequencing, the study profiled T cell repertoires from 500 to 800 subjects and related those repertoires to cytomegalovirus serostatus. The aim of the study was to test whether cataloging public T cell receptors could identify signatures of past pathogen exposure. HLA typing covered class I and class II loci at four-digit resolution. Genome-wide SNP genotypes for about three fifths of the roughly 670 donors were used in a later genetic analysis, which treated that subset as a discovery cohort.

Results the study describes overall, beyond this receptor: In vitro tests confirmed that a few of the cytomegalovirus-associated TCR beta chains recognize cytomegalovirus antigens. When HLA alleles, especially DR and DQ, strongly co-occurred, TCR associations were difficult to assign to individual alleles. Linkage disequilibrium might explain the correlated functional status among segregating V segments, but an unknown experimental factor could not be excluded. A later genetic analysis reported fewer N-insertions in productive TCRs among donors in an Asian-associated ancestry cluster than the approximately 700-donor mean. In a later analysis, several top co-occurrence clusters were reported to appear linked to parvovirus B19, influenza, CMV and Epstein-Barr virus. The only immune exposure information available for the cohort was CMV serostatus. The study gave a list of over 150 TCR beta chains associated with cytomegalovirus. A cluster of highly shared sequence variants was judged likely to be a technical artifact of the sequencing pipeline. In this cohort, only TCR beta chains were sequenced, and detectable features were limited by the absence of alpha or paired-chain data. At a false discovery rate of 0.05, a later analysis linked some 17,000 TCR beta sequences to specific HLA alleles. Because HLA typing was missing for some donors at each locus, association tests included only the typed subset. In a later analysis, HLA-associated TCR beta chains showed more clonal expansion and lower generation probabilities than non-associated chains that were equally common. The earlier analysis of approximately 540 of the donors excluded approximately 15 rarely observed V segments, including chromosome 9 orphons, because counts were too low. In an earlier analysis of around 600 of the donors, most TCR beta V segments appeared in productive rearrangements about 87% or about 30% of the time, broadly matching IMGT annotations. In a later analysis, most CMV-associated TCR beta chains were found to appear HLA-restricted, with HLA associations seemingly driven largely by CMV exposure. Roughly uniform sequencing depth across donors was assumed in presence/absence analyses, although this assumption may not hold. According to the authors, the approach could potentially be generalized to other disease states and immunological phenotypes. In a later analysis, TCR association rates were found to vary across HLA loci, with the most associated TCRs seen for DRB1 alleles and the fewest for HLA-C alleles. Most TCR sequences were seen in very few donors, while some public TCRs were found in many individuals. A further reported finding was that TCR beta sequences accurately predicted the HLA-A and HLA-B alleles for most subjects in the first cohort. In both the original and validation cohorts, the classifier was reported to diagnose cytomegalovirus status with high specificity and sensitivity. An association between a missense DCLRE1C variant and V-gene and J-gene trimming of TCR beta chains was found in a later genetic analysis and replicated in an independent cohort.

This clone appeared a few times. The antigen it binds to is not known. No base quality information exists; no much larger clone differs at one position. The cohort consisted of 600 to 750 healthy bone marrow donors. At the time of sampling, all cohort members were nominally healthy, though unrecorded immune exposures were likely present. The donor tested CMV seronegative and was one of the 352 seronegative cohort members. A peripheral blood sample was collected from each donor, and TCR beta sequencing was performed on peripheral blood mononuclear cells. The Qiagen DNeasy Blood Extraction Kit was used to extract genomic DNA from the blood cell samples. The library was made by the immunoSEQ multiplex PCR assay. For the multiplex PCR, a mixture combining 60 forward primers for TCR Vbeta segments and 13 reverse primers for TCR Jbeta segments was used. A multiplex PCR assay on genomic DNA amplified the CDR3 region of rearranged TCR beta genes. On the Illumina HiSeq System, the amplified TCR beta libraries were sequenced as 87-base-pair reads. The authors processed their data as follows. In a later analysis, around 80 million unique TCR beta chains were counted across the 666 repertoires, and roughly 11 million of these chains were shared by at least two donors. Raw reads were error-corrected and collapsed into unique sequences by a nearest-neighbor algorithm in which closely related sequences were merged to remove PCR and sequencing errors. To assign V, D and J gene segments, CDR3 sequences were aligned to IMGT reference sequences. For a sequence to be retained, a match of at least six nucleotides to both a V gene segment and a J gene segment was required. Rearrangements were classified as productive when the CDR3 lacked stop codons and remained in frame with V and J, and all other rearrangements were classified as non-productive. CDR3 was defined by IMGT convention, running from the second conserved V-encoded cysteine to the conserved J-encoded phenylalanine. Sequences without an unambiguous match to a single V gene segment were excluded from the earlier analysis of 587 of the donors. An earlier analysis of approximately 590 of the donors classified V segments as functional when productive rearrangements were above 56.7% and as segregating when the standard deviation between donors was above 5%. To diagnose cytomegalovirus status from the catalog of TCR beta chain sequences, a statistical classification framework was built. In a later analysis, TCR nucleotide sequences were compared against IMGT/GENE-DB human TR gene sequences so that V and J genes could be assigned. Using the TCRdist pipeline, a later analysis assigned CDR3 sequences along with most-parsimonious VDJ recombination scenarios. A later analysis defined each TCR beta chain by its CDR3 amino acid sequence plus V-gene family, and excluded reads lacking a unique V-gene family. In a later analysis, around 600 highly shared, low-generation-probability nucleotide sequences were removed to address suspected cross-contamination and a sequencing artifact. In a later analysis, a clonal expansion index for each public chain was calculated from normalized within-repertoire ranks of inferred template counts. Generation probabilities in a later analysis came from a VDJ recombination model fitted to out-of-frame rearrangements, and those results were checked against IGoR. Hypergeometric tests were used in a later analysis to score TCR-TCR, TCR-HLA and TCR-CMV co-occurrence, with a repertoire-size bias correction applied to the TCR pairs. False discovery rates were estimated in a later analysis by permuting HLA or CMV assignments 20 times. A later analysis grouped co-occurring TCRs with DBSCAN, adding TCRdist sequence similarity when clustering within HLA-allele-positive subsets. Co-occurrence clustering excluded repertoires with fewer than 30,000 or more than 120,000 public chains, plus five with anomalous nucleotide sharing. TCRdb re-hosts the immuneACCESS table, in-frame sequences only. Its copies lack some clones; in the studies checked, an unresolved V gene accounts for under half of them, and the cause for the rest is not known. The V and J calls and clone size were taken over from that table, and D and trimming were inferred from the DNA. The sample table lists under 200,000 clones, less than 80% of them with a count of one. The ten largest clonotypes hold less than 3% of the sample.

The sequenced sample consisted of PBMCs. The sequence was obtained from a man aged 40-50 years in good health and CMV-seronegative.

The DNA reads as follows: TGTGCCAGCAGCTTACTCGCGGTCTCCTACGAGCAGTACTTC. Translated, this gives CASSLLAVSYEQYF. The V and J segments used are TRBV7-2 and TRBJ2-7, with no reliable assignment of the D segment. The germline V gene gives CDR1 as SGHTA and CDR2 as FQGNSA. The CDR3, cysteine through phenylalanine, is 14 amino acids long. Only the CDR3 part of the read is kept: 42 bases, read in frame from the first base. V and J are truncated by 2 bases and 0 bases respectively, leaving an intervening sequence of 8 bases.